A single sample is the source of the 28 T cell receptor beta chains below, sequenced in a study of cytomegalovirus exposure and HLA in healthy donors. The PCR made use of 60 Vbeta and 13 Jbeta primers. Profiled with immunoSEQ multiplex PCR; TCRdb holds only in-frame clones, not every one. The table shows around 81,000 clones, with about two thirds occurring only once. Input material: PBMCs. These receptors were obtained from a man aged 25-45 years in good health and CMV-seropositive.

This clone was recorded a few times. The V and J genes are TRBV4-2 and TRBJ2-7; TRBD2 might be the D (5 bases). Germline CDR1 and CDR2: LGHNA and YNFKEQ. CDR3 length equals 14 residues. V was clipped by 3 bases and J by 1 base, with 10 bases between them. CDR3 coding DNA: TGTGCCAGCAGCCACGAGGGCCCTTCCTACGAGCAGTACTTC. Protein: CASSHEGPSYEQYF.

The chain links TRBV15 to TRBJ1-1, with D maybe TRBD1 (6 bases). The CDR3 contains 13 residues. With 0 bases removed from V and 8 bases from J, the gap between germline ends came to 10 bases. From germline, CDR1 is LNHNV and CDR2 YYDKDF (reference sequence). CDR3 protein: CATSRDLTGEAFF. The DNA for the CDR3 is TGTGCCACCAGCAGAGATCTAACAGGGGAAGCTTTCTTT.

For the CDR3, the DNA is TGTGCCAGCAGCTTAGATCGGGGGGCGAGGACTGAAGCTTTCTTT. Its protein is CASSLDRGARTEAFF. V is TRBV11-3 and J is TRBJ1-1; D is perhaps TRBD1 (6 bases). Per the germline V gene, CDR1 is SGHNT and CDR2 is YENEEA. Trimming cost V 0 bases and J 5 bases, with 13 bases left between them. The CDR3 covers 15 residues.

This clone was seen a few times. The V and J genes are TRBV18 and TRBJ1-4, with 7 bases identical to TRBD1. Trimming at V came to 2 bases and at J to 2 bases, leaving 2 bases not matched to a gene. The CDR3 is made up of 15 amino acids. Germline V gene data show CDR1 as KGHSH and CDR2 as LQKENI. The CDR3 DNA reads TGTGCCAGCTCACCAGGACAGGCTACTAATGAAAAACTGTTTTTT. The encoded protein is CASSPGQATNEKLFF.

CDR3 sequence (DNA): TGTGCCAGCAACTTAGCGGGGGGTGGGAATGAGCAGTTCTTC. It translates to CASNLAGGGNEQFF. The rearrangement uses TRBV27 and TRBJ2-1; 10 bases are shared with TRBD2. The CDR3 covers 14 residues. Per the germline V gene, CDR1 is MNHEY and CDR2 is SMNVEV (reference sequence). V trimming: 7 bases; J trimming: 7 bases; junction bases outside the gene matches: 7.

The chain couples TRBV10-3 to TRBJ2-3; TRBD2 agrees at 7 bases. This CDR3 comprises 14 residues. The germline V gene encodes CDR1 ENHRY and CDR2 SYGVKD. Trimming removed 11 bases from V and 2 bases from J; junction bases left unmatched: 10. CDR3 in amino acids: CAASPSGYTDTQYF. For the CDR3, the DNA is TGTGCCGCCTCCCCTAGCGGTTACACAGATACGCAGTATTTT.

DNA of the CDR3: TGCGCCACCCGGGAGACAGTCTCTGTCACTGAAGCTTTCTTT. Translation: CATRETVSVTEAFF. The chain has TRBV5-1 and TRBJ1-1; D possibly corresponds to TRBD1 (5 bases). Trimming took 9 bases from V and 4 from J, leaving 19 bases between them. Germline loops: CDR1 SGHRS, CDR2 YFSETQ. This CDR3 is built from 14 residues.

This sequence joins TRBV20-1 and TRBJ2-4, with D perhaps TRBD2 (6 bases). Germline loops: CDR1 DFQATT, CDR2 SNEGSKA (reference sequence). V lost 3 bases, J lost 8 bases, and 8 bases lay in between. The CDR3 has 11 amino acids. In DNA form, the CDR3 reads TGCAGTGCTAGGGAGGGTTACATTCAGTACTTC. Residues: CSAREGYIQYF.

This chain joins TRBV27 and TRBJ2-7; 10 nucleotides agree with TRBD1. V gave up 6 bases and J gave up 3 bases; unmatched junction bases: 11. Looked up from germline, CDR1 is MNHEY and CDR2 is SMNVEV (reference sequence). The CDR3 contains 16 residues. For the CDR3, the DNA is TGTGCCAGCAGCCCCGAGGGGGGGACAGGGGTCTACGAGCAGTACTTC. Translated: CASSPEGGTGVYEQYF.

The chain combines TRBV4-3 with TRBJ2-1; 7 positions match TRBD2. J was trimmed by 0 bases and V by 4 bases; bases with no gene match: 12. Germline V gene data show CDR1 as LGHNA and CDR2 as YSLEER. CDR3 length equals 18 residues. CDR3 coding DNA: TGCGCCAGCAGCCCAGTCTCTAGCGGAGTGAGCTCCTACAATGAGCAGTTCTTC. Its protein is CASSPVSSGVSSYNEQFF.

The gene calls are TRBV5-1 and TRBJ2-1; D is uncertain. V was trimmed by 2 bases and J by 7 bases, leaving 16 bases between them. Per the germline V gene, CDR1 is SGHRS and CDR2 is YFSETQ. The CDR3 runs 15 residues. For the CDR3, the DNA is TGCGCCAGCAGCTTCGGTGGGTACAGTACTAATGAGCAGTTCTTC. Translated, it gives CASSFGGYSTNEQFF.

In this sample, this clone is medium-sized (0.01 to 0.1%). This chain connects TRBV6-5 to TRBJ2-7; 8 bases line up with TRBD1. This CDR3 has 14 residues. J lost 7 bases, V lost 2 bases, and 7 bases had no gene match. Germline-derived CDR1 and CDR2 are MNHEY and SVGAGI. The CDR3 reads CASSYGAGGSEQYF. In DNA form, the CDR3 reads TGTGCCAGCAGTTACGGGGCAGGGGGCTCTGAGCAGTACTTC.

The chain carries TRBV6-5 and TRBJ2-1; TRBD1 is a possible D gene (7 bases). Trimming took off 2 bases at V and 7 bases at J, with 18 bases between the two ends. CDR1 is MNHEY, CDR2 SVGAGI, per germline. The CDR3 totals 16 residues. As DNA, the CDR3 is TGTGCCAGCAGTTACACGACTAGAGGGGGCTTGAATGAGCAGTTCTTC. Amino acid sequence: CASSYTTRGGLNEQFF.

Turning to this clone: The sample carries other DNA sequences with the same CDR3. V is TRBV9 and J is TRBJ2-3, with TRBD1 matching 8 bases. The CDR3 has 14 residues. CDR1 and CDR2 from the germline V gene are SGDLS and YYNGEE. J lost 2 bases, V lost 7 bases, and 6 bases had no gene match. CDR3 sequence reads: CASARDRTTDTQYF. The CDR3 DNA reads as TGTGCCAGCGCAAGGGACAGGACCACAGATACGCAGTATTTT. The variable domain in full, completed from reference TRBV9 and TRBJ2-3, reads DSGVTQTPKHLITATGQRVTLRCSPRSGDLSVYWYQQSLDQGLQFLIQYYNGEERAKGNILERFSAQQFPDLHSELNLSSLELGDSALYFCASARDRTTDTQYFGPGTRLTVL.

This clone was observed a few times. This chain joins TRBV6-5 and TRBJ1-3, with 10 bases fitting TRBD1. Germline assignment: CDR1 MNHEY and CDR2 SVGAGI. Trimming took 6 bases from V and 2 from J; bases not matched to a gene: 4. There are 15 residues in the CDR3. The CDR3 sequence: CASRETGGPGNTIYF. In DNA form, the CDR3 reads TGTGCCAGCAGGGAGACAGGGGGCCCTGGAAACACCATATATTTT.

The rearrangement uses TRBV5-1 and TRBJ2-5; 10 positions match TRBD2. V lost 4 bases to trimming and J lost 5 bases; unmatched junction nucleotides: 17. This CDR3 has 18 residues. Germline lookup yields CDR1 SGHRS and CDR2 YFSETQ. CDR3 sequence: CASSLGLLAGDEVETQYF. The CDR3 DNA follows: TGCGCCAGCAGCCTGGGTTTGCTAGCGGGGGACGAAGTGGAGACCCAGTACTTC.

The chain combines TRBV4-2 with TRBJ2-4; 8 bases are shared with TRBD2. Germline trimming cut 0 bases from V and 5 bases from J; bases unmatched to any gene: 9. Germline-derived CDR1 and CDR2 are LGHNA and YNFKEQ. CDR3 length equals 17 residues. The CDR3 protein is CASSQEFEREWENIQYF. In nucleotides, the CDR3 is TGTGCCAGCAGCCAAGAGTTCGAGCGGGAGTGGGAAAACATTCAGTACTTC.

In DNA form, the CDR3 reads TGTGCCAGCAGCCTAAATTCCTACGAGCAGTACTTC. Protein: CASSLNSYEQYF. V gene TRBV7-6 combines with J gene TRBJ2-7; D remains unclear. This CDR3 has 12 amino acids. Germline loops: CDR1 SGHVS, CDR2 FNYEAQ. The V end lost 5 bases, the J end lost 1 base, and 6 bases lay between the germline ends.

The V gene is TRBV7-2, the J gene TRBJ1-4; 7 positions agree with TRBD1. CDR1 is SGHTA and CDR2 is FQGNSA in the germline V gene. The ends lost 5 bases at V and 0 bases at J; junction bases unmatched: 6. This CDR3 comprises 16 residues. The CDR3, as DNA: TGTGCCAGCAGCAGGACAGGACCAGCAACTAATGAAAAACTGTTTTTT. Translating it yields CASSRTGPATNEKLFF. The whole variable domain, filled in from reference TRBV7-2 and TRBJ1-4, reads GAGVSQSPSNKVTEKGKDVELRCDPISGHTALYWYRQSLGQGLEFLIYFQGNSAPDKSGLPSDRFSAERTGGSVSTLTIQRTQQEDSAVYLCASSRTGPATNEKLFFGSGTQLSVL.

The rearrangement uses TRBV5-5 and TRBJ2-7, with 9 bases fitting TRBD1. Germline V CDR1 and CDR2: SGHKS, YYEKEE (reference sequence). The CDR3 loop spans 16 amino acids. V was clipped by 0 bases and J by 5 bases; unmatched bases: 9. CDR3 residues: CASSLALGQGNHEQYF. The CDR3 nucleotides read TGTGCCAGCAGCTTGGCTCTGGGACAGGGCAACCACGAGCAGTACTTC.

The chain has TRBV6-5 and TRBJ1-5, with D perhaps TRBD1 (5 bases). The CDR3 is 14 residues long. V lost 7 bases and J lost 2, with 12 bases in between. In germline, CDR1 is MNHEY, CDR2 SVGAGI. DNA for the CDR3: TGTGCCAGCAAATCTGGGGCCGGCAATCAGCCCCAGCATTTT. It specifies CASKSGAGNQPQHF.

This clone was seen only a few times. The chain has TRBV7-9 and TRBJ2-5; D is perhaps TRBD2 (7 bases). V gave up 3 bases and J gave up 4 bases, with 21 bases separating them. The germline gives CDR1 SEHNR, CDR2 FQNEAQ (reference sequence). CDR3 size: 17 residues. The CDR3 here is CASSLVTLEGGRETQYF. Here the CDR3 DNA reads TGTGCCAGCAGCTTGGTGACCCTCGAGGGGGGGCGAGAGACCCAGTACTTC.

This rearrangement joins TRBV19 to TRBJ2-7; tentative D call: TRBD1 (5 bases). The CDR3 totals 13 residues. Trimming took 5 bases from V and 6 from J, leaving 14 bases between them. From germline, CDR1 is LNHDA and CDR2 SQIVND (reference sequence). For the CDR3, the DNA is TGTGCCAGTAGTTGGGCAGGGTATCGCGAGCAGTACTTC. Its translation is CASSWAGYREQYF. The full variable domain, in which reference TRBV19 and TRBJ2-7 provide the parts outside the CDR3, is DGGITQSPKYLFRKEGQNVTLSCEQNLNHDAMYWYRQDPGQGLRLIYYSQIVNDFQKGDIAEGYSVSREKKESFPLTVTSAQKNPTAFYLCASSWAGYREQYFGPGTRLTVT.

This clone was counted a few times. The J gene is TRBJ2-7, the V gene TRBV4-1; perhaps TRBD2 as D (5 bases). Germline CDR1 and CDR2: MGHRA and YSYEKL. V lost 5 bases and J lost 5, with 16 bases in between. This CDR3 has 14 amino acids. The CDR3 region is CASSYRDGPNEQYF. The CDR3, as DNA: TGCGCCAGCAGCTACCGGGATGGTCCCAACGAGCAGTACTTC.

The genes are TRBV7-3 and TRBJ2-3, with 10 positions matching TRBD2. Germline CDR1 and CDR2: SGHTA and FQGTGA. With V trimmed by 3 bases and J by 1 base, 1 base remained unmatched. The CDR3 is 15 residues long. The CDR3 nucleotides read TGTGCCAGCAGCTTGCTAGCGGGGGGCACAGATACGCAGTATTTT. It specifies CASSLLAGGTDTQYF.

This rearrangement joins TRBV4-3 to TRBJ2-1; TRBD2 matches 11 bases. This CDR3 spans 15 amino acids. Germline CDR1 and CDR2: LGHNA and YSLEER. The V segment lost 5 bases and the J segment 3 bases; nucleotides outside the gene matches: 3. CDR3 region: CASSTGTSGYNEQFF. The CDR3 coding sequence is TGCGCCAGCAGCACCGGGACTAGCGGCTACAATGAGCAGTTCTTC.

This sequence joins TRBV6-6 and TRBJ2-7; maybe TRBD1 (6 bases). CDR3 size: 12 residues. The germline V gene encodes CDR1 MNHNY and CDR2 SVGAGI (reference sequence). V was pared by 5 bases and J by 2 bases, with 7 bases between. CDR3 nucleotides: TGTGCCAGCAGTGACAGGACCTACGAGCAGTACTTC. As protein: CASSDRTYEQYF.

The count of this clone is one. J is TRBJ2-6 and V is TRBV11-2; D call uncertain. CDR3 size: 16 residues. CDR1 SGHAT and CDR2 FQNNGV come from the germline V gene. V was pared by 5 bases and J by 2 bases, with 13 bases between. CDR3 sequence: CASSKSYLPGANVLTF. CDR3 nucleotide sequence: TGTGCCAGCAGCAAAAGCTACTTACCTGGGGCCAACGTCCTGACTTTC.